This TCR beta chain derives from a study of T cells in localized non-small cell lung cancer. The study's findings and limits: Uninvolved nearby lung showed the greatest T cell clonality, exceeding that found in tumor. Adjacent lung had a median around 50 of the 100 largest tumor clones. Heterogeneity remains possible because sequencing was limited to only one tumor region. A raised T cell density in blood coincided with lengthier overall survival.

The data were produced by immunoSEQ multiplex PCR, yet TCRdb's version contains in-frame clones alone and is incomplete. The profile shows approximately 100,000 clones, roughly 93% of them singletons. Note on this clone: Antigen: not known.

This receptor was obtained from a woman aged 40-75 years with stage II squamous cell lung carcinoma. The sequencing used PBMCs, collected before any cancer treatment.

The DNA for the CDR3 is TGTGCCAGCAGTATCAGGGGGCCGGGCACTGAAGCTTTCTTT. Its protein is CASSIRGPGTEAFF. The chain links TRBV28 to TRBJ1-1; 8 nucleotides agree with TRBD1. The CDR3 is 14 residues long. Germline V gene data show CDR1 as MDHEN and CDR2 as SYDVKM. V shed 5 bases and J 4 bases; nucleotides not matched to a gene: 6.